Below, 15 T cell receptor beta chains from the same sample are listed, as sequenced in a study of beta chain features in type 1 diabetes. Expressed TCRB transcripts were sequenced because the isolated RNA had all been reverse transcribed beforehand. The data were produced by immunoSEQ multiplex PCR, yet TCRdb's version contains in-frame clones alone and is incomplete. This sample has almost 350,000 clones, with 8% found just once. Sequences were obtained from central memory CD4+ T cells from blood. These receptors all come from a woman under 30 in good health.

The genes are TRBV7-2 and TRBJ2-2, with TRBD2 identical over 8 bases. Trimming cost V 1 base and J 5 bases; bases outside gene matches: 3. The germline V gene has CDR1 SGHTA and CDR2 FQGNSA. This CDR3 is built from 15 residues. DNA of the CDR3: TGTGCCAGCAGCTTAGTAGCGGGATTAACCGGGGAGCTGTTTTTT. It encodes CASSLVAGLTGELFF.

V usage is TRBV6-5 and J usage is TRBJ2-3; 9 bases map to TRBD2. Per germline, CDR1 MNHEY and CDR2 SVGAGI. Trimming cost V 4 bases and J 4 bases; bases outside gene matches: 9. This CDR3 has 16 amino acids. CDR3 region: CASSFTGGRAADTQYF. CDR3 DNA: TGTGCCAGCAGTTTTACAGGCGGGAGGGCCGCAGATACGCAGTATTTT.

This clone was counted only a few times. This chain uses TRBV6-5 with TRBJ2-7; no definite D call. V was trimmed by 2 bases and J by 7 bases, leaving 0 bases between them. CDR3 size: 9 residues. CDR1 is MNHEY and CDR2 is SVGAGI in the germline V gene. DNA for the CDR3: TGTGCCAGCAGTTACGAGCAGTACTTC. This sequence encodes CASSYEQYF.

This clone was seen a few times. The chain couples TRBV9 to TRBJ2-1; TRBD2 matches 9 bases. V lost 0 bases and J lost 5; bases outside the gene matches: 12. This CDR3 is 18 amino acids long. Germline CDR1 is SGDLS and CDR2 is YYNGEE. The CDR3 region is CASSVATLASGTNNEQFF. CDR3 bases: TGTGCCAGCAGCGTAGCCACCCTCGCTAGCGGGACGAACAATGAGCAGTTCTTC.

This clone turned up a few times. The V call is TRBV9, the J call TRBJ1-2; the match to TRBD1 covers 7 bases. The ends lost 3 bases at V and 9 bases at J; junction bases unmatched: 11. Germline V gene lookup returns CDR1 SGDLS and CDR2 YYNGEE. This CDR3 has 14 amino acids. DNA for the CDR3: TGTGCCAGCAGCGCAGACAGGGCCGGTTCAAGCTACACCTTC. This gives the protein CASSADRAGSSYTF.

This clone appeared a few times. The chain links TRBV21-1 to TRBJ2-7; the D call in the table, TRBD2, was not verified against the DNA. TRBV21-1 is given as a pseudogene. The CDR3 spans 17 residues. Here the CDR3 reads CASSSNSGLAHSYEQYF. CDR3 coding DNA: TGTGCCAGCAGCAGCAACTCGGGACTAGCGCACTCCTACGAGCAGTACTTC.

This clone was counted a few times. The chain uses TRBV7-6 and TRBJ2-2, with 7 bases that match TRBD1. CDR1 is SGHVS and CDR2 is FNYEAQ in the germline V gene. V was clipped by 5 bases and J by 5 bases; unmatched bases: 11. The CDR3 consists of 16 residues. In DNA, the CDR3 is TGTGCCAGCAGCCTCGCTCCGGGACAGCAAACCGGGGAGCTGTTTTTT. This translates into CASSLAPGQQTGELFF.

Here the CDR3 DNA reads TGTGCCAGCAGTTACCAGAGCCCGGGTGAGACCCAGTACTTC. Its translation is CASSYQSPGETQYF. V gene TRBV27 combines with J gene TRBJ2-5; D remains ambiguous. Germline CDR1 is MNHEY and CDR2 is SMNVEV (reference sequence). The CDR3 is 14 amino acids. Trimming took off 4 bases at V and 5 bases at J, with 14 bases between the two ends.

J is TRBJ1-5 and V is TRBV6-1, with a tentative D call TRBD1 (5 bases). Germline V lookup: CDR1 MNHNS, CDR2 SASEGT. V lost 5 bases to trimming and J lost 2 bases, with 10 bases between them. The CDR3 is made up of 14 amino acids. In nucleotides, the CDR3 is TGTGCCAGCAGTAGCAGGGAGGGCAATCAGCCCCAGCATTTT. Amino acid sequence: CASSSREGNQPQHF.

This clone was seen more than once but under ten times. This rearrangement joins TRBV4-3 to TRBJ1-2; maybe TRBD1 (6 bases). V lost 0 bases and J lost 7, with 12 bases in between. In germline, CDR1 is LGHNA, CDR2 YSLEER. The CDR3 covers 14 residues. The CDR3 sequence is CASSQDSRGGGYTF. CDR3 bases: TGCGCCAGCAGCCAAGACAGCAGGGGAGGTGGCTACACCTTC.

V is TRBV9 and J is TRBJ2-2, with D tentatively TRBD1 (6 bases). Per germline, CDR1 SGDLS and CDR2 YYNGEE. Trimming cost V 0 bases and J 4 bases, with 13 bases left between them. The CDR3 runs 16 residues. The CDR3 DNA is TGTGCCAGCAGCGTAGCGGTAACAGGGATCACCGGGGAGCTGTTTTTT. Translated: CASSVAVTGITGELFF.

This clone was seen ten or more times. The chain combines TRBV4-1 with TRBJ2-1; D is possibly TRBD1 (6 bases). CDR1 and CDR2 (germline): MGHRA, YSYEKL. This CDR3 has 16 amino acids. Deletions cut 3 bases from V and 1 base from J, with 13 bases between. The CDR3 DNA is TGCGCCAGCAGCCATCCAGGGGCGTCTTCCTACAATGAGCAGTTCTTC. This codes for CASSHPGASSYNEQFF.

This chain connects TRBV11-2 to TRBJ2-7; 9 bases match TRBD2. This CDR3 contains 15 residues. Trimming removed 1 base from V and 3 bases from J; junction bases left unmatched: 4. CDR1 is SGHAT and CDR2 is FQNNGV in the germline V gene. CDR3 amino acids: CASSLGLAGIYEQYF. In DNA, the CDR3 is TGTGCCAGCAGCTTAGGGCTAGCGGGAATCTACGAGCAGTACTTC. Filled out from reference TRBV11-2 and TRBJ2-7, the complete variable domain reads EAGVAQSPRYKIIEKRQSVAFWCNPISGHATLYWYQQILGQGPKLLIQFQNNGVVDDSQLPKDRFSAERLKGVDSTLKIQPAKLEDSAVYLCASSLGLAGIYEQYFGPGTRLTVT.

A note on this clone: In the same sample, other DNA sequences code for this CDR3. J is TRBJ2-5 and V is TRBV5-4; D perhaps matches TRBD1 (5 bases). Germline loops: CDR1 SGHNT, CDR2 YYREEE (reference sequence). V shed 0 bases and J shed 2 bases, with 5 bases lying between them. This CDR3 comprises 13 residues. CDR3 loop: CASSLGQQETQYF. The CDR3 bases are TGTGCCAGCAGCTTGGGACAGCAAGAGACCCAGTACTTC.

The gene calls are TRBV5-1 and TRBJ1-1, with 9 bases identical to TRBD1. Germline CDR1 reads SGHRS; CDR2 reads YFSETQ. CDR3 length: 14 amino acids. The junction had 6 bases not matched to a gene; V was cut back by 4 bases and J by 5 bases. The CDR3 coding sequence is TGCGCCAGCAGCGAGGGACAGGGTACAACTGAAGCTTTCTTT. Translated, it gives CASSEGQGTTEAFF.